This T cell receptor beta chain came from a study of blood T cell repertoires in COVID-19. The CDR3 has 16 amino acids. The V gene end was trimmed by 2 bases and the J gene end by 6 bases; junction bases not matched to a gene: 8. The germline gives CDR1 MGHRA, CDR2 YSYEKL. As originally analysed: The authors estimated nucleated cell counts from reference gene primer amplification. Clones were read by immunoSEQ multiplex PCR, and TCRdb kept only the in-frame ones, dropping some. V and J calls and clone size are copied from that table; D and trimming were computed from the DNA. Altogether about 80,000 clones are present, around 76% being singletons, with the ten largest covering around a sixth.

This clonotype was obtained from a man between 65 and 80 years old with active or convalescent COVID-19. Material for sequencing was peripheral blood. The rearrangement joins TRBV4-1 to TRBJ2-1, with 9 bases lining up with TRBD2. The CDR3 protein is CASSQLSGGNSNEQFF. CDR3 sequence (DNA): TGCGCCAGCAGCCAACTAAGCGGGGGGAATAGCAATGAGCAGTTCTTC.